The rows below give T cell receptor beta chains drawn from one sample of a study of response to subunit inactivated influenza vaccine. TCRdb re-called the RT-PCR reads through MiXCR, storing one row per CDR3 protein. The sample records hundreds of thousands of distinct CDR3 sequences, roughly 10% being singletons. The sample consisted of PBMCs from blood, taken on the day of vaccination. The receptors here all came from a man aged 45 to 65 who received an inactivated influenza vaccine. CDR3s include the opening cysteine and the closing phenylalanine or tryptophan. D genes are given only for firm matches. Clone size is shown for a subset of rows, as once, few, many or a class of expanded clone.

J gene,clone size,D gene,V gene,CDR3 protein,CDR3 DNA
TRBJ1-6,NA,NA,TRBV11-2,CASSIDYNSPLHF,TGTGCCAGCAGTATTGATTATAATTCACCCCTCCACTTT
TRBJ2-2,few,NA,TRBV30,CAWSANTGELFF,TGTGCCTGGAGTGCGAACACCGGGGAGCTGTTTTTT
TRBJ1-3,NA,NA,TRBV4-1,CASKGAGNTIYF,TGCGCCAGCAAGGGGGCTGGAAACACCATATATTTT
TRBJ2-3,many,NA,TRBV5-6,CASSYSSGTDTQYF,TGTGCCAGCAGCTACTCTTCGGGCACAGATACGCAGTATTTT
TRBJ1-2,many,NA,TRBV5-1,CASSPGRGSYGYTF,TGCGCCAGCAGCCCTGGGCGGGGCTCGTATGGCTACACCTTC
TRBJ2-7,few,TRBD2,TRBV27,CASRALLAGLYEQYF,TGTGCCAGCAGGGCCCTTCTAGCGGGACTCTACGAGCAGTACTTC
TRBJ2-2,many,TRBD1,TRBV5-5,CASSRDRALNGELFF,TGTGCCAGCAGCCGCGACAGGGCCCTCAACGGGGAGCTGTTTTTT
TRBJ2-2,few,NA,TRBV12-3/TRBV12-4,CASRTQGYTGELFF,TGTGCCAGCAGGACGCAGGGGTACACCGGGGAGCTGTTTTTT
TRBJ2-7,NA,TRBD2,TRBV20-1,CSAPLAGASYEQYF,TGCAGTGCTCCACTAGCGGGAGCGTCCTACGAGCAGTACTTC
TRBJ2-4,NA,NA,TRBV20-1,CSARDLGGAAVIQYF,TGCAGTGCTAGAGACCTTGGGGGGGCGGCTGTCATTCAGTACTTC
TRBJ2-7,few,TRBD2,TRBV4-3,CASSHGTSGNSYEQYF,TGCGCCAGCAGCCACGGGACTAGCGGCAACTCCTACGAGCAGTACTTC
TRBJ2-1,few,NA,TRBV15,CATSTVPDRAGGNEQFF,TGTGCCACCAGCACCGTCCCGGACAGGGCGGGAGGCAATGAGCAGTTCTTC
TRBJ1-1,few,NA,TRBV20-1,CSAKLWVNTEAFF,TGCAGTGCTAAACTTTGGGTGAACACTGAAGCTTTCTTT
TRBJ2-2,NA,NA,TRBV27,CASSFGLLLDGELFF,TGTGCCAGCAGTTTCGGACTCCTCCTCGACGGGGAGCTGTTTTTT
TRBJ2-7,NA,TRBD2,TRBV20-1,CSAPRLAGSYEQYF,TGCAGTGCTCCACGACTAGCGGGATCCTACGAGCAGTACTTC
TRBJ2-5,NA,TRBD2,TRBV5-1,CASSPTSGGETQYF,TGCGCCAGCAGCCCGACTAGCGGTGGTGAGACCCAGTACTTC
TRBJ1-1,NA,TRBD1,TRBV6-1,CASRWTGLSEAFF,TGTGCCAGCAGATGGACAGGGTTGTCTGAAGCTTTCTTT
TRBJ2-7,few,NA,TRBV4-3,CATAGGTSTFTYEQYF,TGCGCCACCGCAGGCGGGACCTCCACATTTACCTACGAGCAGTACTTC
TRBJ2-7,few,NA,TRBV5-1,CASSDGLSYEQYF,TGCGCCAGCAGCGACGGACTTTCCTACGAGCAGTACTTC
TRBJ2-7,few,TRBD2,TRBV7-2,CASSFPSGGRYEQYF,TGTGCCAGCAGCTTCCCTAGCGGGGGCCGCTACGAGCAGTACTTC
TRBJ1-5,NA,NA,TRBV2,CASSEARERPRHF,TGTGCCAGCAGTGAAGCTCGGGAGAGGCCCCGGCATTTT
TRBJ2-7,few,NA,TRBV5-6,CASSFLGTGSYEQYF,TGTGCCAGCAGCTTTTTGGGGACCGGCTCCTACGAGCAGTACTTC
TRBJ1-2,NA,NA,TRBV4-1,CASSQAPLQMGNYGYTF,TGCGCCAGCAGCCAAGCCCCCTTACAGATGGGCAACTATGGCTACACCTTC
TRBJ2-2,many,NA,TRBV6-2/TRBV6-3,CASSYRANTGELFF,TGTGCCAGCAGTTACCGAGCGAACACCGGGGAGCTGTTTTTT
TRBJ1-1,few,NA,TRBV29-1,CSVDGGRGVAEAFF,TGCAGCGTGGACGGGGGCAGGGGCGTTGCTGAAGCTTTCTTT
TRBJ1-1,few,NA,TRBV12-5,CASGLEGSEAFF,TGTGCTAGTGGTTTGGAGGGTTCTGAAGCTTTCTTT
TRBJ1-4,NA,NA,TRBV7-9,CASSLGAGHNEKLFF,TGTGCCAGCAGCTTAGGCGCAGGACATAATGAAAAACTGTTTTTT
TRBJ2-7,many,TRBD1,TRBV6-1,CASSGDRVREQYF,TGTGCCAGCAGTGGAGACAGGGTACGCGAGCAGTACTTC
TRBJ1-1,NA,TRBD1,TRBV7-3,CASSLTGGGNTEAFF,TGTGCCAGCAGCTTGACAGGGGGCGGGAACACTGAAGCTTTCTTT
TRBJ2-7,NA,NA,TRBV12-3/TRBV12-4,CASSLWGINSYEQYF,TGTGCCAGCAGTTTATGGGGTATAAACTCCTACGAGCAGTACTTC
TRBJ2-5,few,TRBD1,TRBV2,CASSGTGTGGETQYF,TGTGCCAGCAGTGGAACCGGGACAGGGGGCGAGACCCAGTACTTC
TRBJ2-3,few,NA,TRBV7-2,CASSTARDTQYF,TGTGCCAGCAGCACGGCTAGAGATACGCAGTATTTT
TRBJ2-1,few,TRBD2,TRBV12-3/TRBV12-4,CASRRTSGRSNEQFF,TGTGCCAGCCGTCGGACTAGCGGGAGGTCAAATGAGCAGTTCTTC
TRBJ1-2,NA,TRBD1,TRBV10-3,CAITEGTEGYTF,TGTGCCATCACCGAAGGGACAGAAGGCTACACCTTC
TRBJ1-5,many,NA,TRBV6-1,CASSEPSVNQPQHF,TGTGCCAGCAGTGAACCCTCGGTCAATCAGCCCCAGCATTTT
TRBJ2-3,few,TRBD2,TRBV3-1,CASSQDRDYTDTQYF,TGTGCCAGCAGCCAAGATCGGGACTACACAGATACGCAGTATTTT
TRBJ2-1,many,NA,TRBV27,CASSPIAGQVYNEQFF,TGTGCCAGCAGTCCTATAGCGGGACAGGTCTACAATGAGCAGTTCTTC
TRBJ2-5,few,NA,TRBV11-2,CASSLGGVGTQYF,TGTGCCAGCAGCTTAGGGGGGGTGGGGACCCAGTACTTC
TRBJ2-1,few,TRBD2,TRBV12-3/TRBV12-4,CASSPSGTFDDQFF,TGTGCCAGCAGTCCGAGCGGGACTTTCGATGATCAGTTCTTC
TRBJ1-1,many,NA,TRBV12-3/TRBV12-4,CASSLAQGGNTEAFF,TGTGCCAGCAGTTTAGCGCAGGGTGGGAACACTGAAGCTTTCTTT
TRBJ2-7,NA,TRBD2,TRBV3-1,CASSPSRGRREGSYEQYF,TGTGCCAGCAGCCCCAGCAGAGGTCGGCGGGAGGGGTCCTACGAGCAGTACTTC
TRBJ2-2,few,TRBD1,TRBV4-3,CASSQADRVESTGELFF,TGCGCCAGCAGCCAAGCCGACAGGGTAGAGAGCACCGGGGAGCTGTTTTTT
TRBJ2-7,NA,NA,TRBV20-1,CSASAVRTLYEQYF,TGCAGTGCTAGTGCTGTAAGGACCCTCTACGAGCAGTACTTC
TRBJ2-3,few,TRBD1,TRBV6-5,CASSYSGTGDTDTQYF,TGTGCCAGCAGTTACTCAGGGACAGGGGACACAGATACGCAGTATTTT
TRBJ2-1,NA,NA,TRBV4-1,CASSQVGGPPEQFF,TGCGCCAGCAGCCAAGTGGGGGGGCCGCCTGAGCAGTTCTTC
TRBJ2-6,few,NA,TRBV10-3,CAISVGQLSGANVLTF,TGTGCCATCAGTGTAGGACAACTCTCTGGGGCCAACGTCCTGACTTTC
TRBJ1-2,few,TRBD1,TRBV6-2/TRBV6-3,CASSRQGDGYTF,TGTGCCAGCAGTCGACAGGGAGACGGCTACACCTTC
TRBJ1-2,few,TRBD1,TRBV29-1,CSVEEGQGISYGYTF,TGCAGCGTTGAAGAAGGACAGGGAATTTCCTATGGCTACACCTTC
TRBJ2-7,NA,NA,TRBV3-1,CASSQDTSTQYF,TGTGCCAGCAGCCAAGATACCTCGACGCAGTACTTC
TRBJ2-1,NA,TRBD2,TRBV5-1,CARMMTSGISYNEQFF,TGCGCCAGGATGATGACTAGCGGAATCTCCTACAATGAGCAGTTCTTC
TRBJ1-2,few,NA,TRBV4-3,CASSQGARRNYGYTF,TGCGCCAGCAGCCAAGGCGCCCGGAGGAACTATGGCTACACCTTC